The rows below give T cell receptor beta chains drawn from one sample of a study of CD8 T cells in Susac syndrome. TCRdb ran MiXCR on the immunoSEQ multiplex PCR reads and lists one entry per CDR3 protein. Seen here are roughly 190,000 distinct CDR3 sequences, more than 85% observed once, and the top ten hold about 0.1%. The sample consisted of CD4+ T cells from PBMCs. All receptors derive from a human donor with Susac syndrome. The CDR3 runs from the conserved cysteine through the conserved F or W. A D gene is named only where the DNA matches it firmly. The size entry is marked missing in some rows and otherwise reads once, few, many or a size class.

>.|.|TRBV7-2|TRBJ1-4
TGTGCCAGCAGCTTAGGTCGGTCGGGAAAACTGTTTTTT
CASSLGRSGKLFF
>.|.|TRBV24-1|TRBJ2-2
TGTGCCACCAGCGCTTACACCCGTGGGGAGCTGTTTTTT
CATSAYTRGELFF
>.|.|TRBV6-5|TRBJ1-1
TGTGCCAGCATACCAGGGAGGAACACTGAAGCTTTCTTT
CASIPGRNTEAFF
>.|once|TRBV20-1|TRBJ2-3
TGCAGTGCTAGAGCCCTCCTTGTATATATGGGTCGAGATACGCAGTATTTT
CSARALLVYMGRDTQYF
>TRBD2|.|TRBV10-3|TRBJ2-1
TGTGCCATCAGTGAGTCTCTAGCGGGAGGGCCAGAGCAGTTCTTC
CAISESLAGGPEQFF
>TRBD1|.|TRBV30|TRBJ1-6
TGTGCCTGGAGAGCTACAGGGGTCCCCGATAATTCACCCCTCCACTTT
CAWRATGVPDNSPLHF
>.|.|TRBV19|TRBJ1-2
TGTGCCAGTAGCCCGGCGGGGGCGGGTGGCTACACCTTC
CASSPAGAGGYTF
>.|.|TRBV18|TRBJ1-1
TGTGCCAGCTCACCACAGGGTGGACAGATGAACACTGAAGCTTTCTTT
CASSPQGGQMNTEAFF
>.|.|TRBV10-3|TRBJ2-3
TGTGCCATCAGTGTATTGGGGGATACTAGCACAGATACGCAGTATTTT
CAISVLGDTSTDTQYF
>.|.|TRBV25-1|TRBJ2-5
TGTGCCAGCAGTGAATGGGTGGTACAAGAGACCCAGTACTTC
CASSEWVVQETQYF
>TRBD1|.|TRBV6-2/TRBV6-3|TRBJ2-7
TGTGCCAGCGCCCCGGGACAGGGGGGCGAGCAGTACTTC
CASAPGQGGEQYF
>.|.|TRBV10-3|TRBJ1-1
TGTGCCATCACCAGAGCAGGGAACACTGAAGCTTTCTTT
CAITRAGNTEAFF
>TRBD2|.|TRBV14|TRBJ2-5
TGTGCCAGCAGCCAAATTGCAGCGGGAGGGCGAGAGACCCAGTACTTC
CASSQIAAGGRETQYF
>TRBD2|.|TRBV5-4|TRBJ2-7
TGTGCCAGCAGCTTAGTAGGTAGCGGGAGCAAAATGTACGAGCAGTACTTC
CASSLVGSGSKMYEQYF
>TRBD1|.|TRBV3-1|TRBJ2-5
TGTGCCAGCCATCTTGGGACAGGAGTCTACCAAGAGACCCAGTACTTC
CASHLGTGVYQETQYF
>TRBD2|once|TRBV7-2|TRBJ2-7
TGTGCCAGCAGCGCCTCTAGCGGGGGAACCTACGAGCAGTACTTC
CASSASSGGTYEQYF
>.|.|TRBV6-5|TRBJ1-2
TGTGCCAGCAGTTACTACCCTCAGGAAAACTATGGCTACACCTTC
CASSYYPQENYGYTF
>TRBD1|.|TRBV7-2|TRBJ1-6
TGTGCCAGCAGCGGACAGGGTGTGAGTAAGTCACCCCTCCACTTT
CASSGQGVSKSPLHF
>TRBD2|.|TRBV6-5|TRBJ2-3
TGTGCCAGCAGTTACTCGATGAGGGGAGGGACCAGCACAGATACGCAGTATTTT
CASSYSMRGGTSTDTQYF
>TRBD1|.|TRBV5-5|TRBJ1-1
TGTGCCAGCAGCTGGACCTTGACAGGGGGCGGAAACACTGAAGCTTTCTTT
CASSWTLTGGGNTEAFF
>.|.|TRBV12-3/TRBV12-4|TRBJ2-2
TGTGCCACCCAAACTGGCGGGACCGGGGAGCTGTTTTTT
CATQTGGTGELFF
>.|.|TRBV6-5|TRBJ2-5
TGTGCCAGCAGTTACTCTCCGCAGGGCCAAAAGACCCAGTACTTC
CASSYSPQGQKTQYF
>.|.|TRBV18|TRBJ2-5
TGTGCCAGCTCACCACCGGGACTGGTGGGGGAGACCCAGTACTTC
CASSPPGLVGETQYF
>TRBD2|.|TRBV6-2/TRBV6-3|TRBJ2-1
TGTGCCAGCAGGCTCTTTAGCGGGAGGAATGAGCAGTTCTTC
CASRLFSGRNEQFF
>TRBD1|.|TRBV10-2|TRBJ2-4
TGCGCCAGCAGGGAAACAGGGGTCGGGAACATTCAGTACTTC
CASRETGVGNIQYF
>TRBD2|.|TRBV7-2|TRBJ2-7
TGTGCCAGCAGCTCTAGCGGGGGAATCTACGAGCAGTACTTC
CASSSSGGIYEQYF
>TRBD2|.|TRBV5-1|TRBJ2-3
TGCGCCAGCAGCTCCCATGGGACTAGCGACACAGATACGCAGTATTTT
CASSSHGTSDTDTQYF
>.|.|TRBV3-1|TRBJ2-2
TGTGCCAGCAGCCAAGAAACGGACGGAACCGGGGAGCTGTTTTTT
CASSQETDGTGELFF
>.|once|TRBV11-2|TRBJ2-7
TGTGCCAGCAGCTTGGAAAGGGGCCCCACTTACGAGCAGTACTTC
CASSLERGPTYEQYF
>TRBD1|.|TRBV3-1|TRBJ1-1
TGTGCCAGCGGGCGACAGGGGAACACTGAAGCTTTCTTT
CASGRQGNTEAFF
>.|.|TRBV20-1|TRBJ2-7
TGCAGTTGGGAGACTGTCTACGAGCAGTACTTC
CSWETVYEQYF
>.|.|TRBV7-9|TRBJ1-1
TGTGCCAGCAGCGTGGGACGGGAGAACACTGAAGCTTTCTTT
CASSVGRENTEAFF
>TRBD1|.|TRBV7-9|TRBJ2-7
TGTGCCAGCAGCCTCCCGGACAGGGTGGACGAGCAGTACTTC
CASSLPDRVDEQYF